Below, one T cell receptor (beta chain) is given with its context. The antigen remains unidentified. This record comes from a study of CD8+ T cells in alopecia areata. At the level of the study: The authors scored treated patients' severity by affected scalp percentage. Regarding the study as a whole: A great number of expanded lesional clones endured in scalp and blood during tofacitinib. Relative to normal scalp, lesional scalp, especially alopecia totalis/universalis, showed higher clonality.

Treatment reported: oral pan-JAK inhibitor, 5-10 mg twice daily. Specimens obtained from alopecia areata patients comprised lesional scalp punch biopsies and peripheral blood. The CDR3 covers 13 residues. Germline CDR1 is WNHNN and CDR2 is SYGVQD (reference sequence). V lost 4 bases to trimming and J lost 5 bases, with 11 bases between them. TCR sequencing used cDNA made by reverse transcription of extracted RNA. Repertoires were generated with immunoSEQ multiplex PCR, while TCRdb's copy carries only in-frame clones and drops some. The sample has fewer than 110,000 clones, around 86% seen once. The gene calls are TRBV10-1 and TRBJ2-5; D call uncertain. This specimen was CD8+ T cells sorted from blood, taken at approximately week 34, from a patient treated with tofacitinib. The sequence was collected from a human donor with alopecia areata. This CDR3 is CASSVSGVETQYF. The DNA of the CDR3 is TGCGCCAGCAGTGTGTCCGGAGTGGAGACCCAGTACTTC.